This entry describes one TCR beta chain. Its antigen is undetermined. The sample comes from a study of cytomegalovirus exposure and HLA in healthy donors. The PCR used 60 Vbeta and 13 Jbeta primers. The data were produced by immunoSEQ multiplex PCR, yet TCRdb's version contains in-frame clones alone and is incomplete. The sample lists 90,000 to 120,000 clones, 82% seen once, with about 2.5% in the top ten. The CDR3 consists of 13 residues. V shed 1 base and J shed 1 base, with 4 bases lying between them. Germline V gives CDR1 PRHDT, CDR2 FYEKMQ (reference sequence). General study results and limits: It was only CMV serostatus that was available as immune exposure information.

This sequence originates from a young man in good health and CMV-seropositive. The chain couples TRBV13 to TRBJ1-1; D not certain. Sample: PBMCs. The CDR3 here is CASSLEQNTEAFF. As DNA, the CDR3 is TGTGCCAGCAGCTTAGAGCAGAACACTGAAGCTTTCTTT.